This T cell receptor (beta chain) was identified during a study of beta chain features in type 1 diabetes (dated by TCRdb to the late 2010s). For the study in its entirety: Mean age, gender distribution, total cell number and subset yield did not differ between patients and healthy donors. Across all samples, some 110,000,000 sorted cells were examined, and cell number per subset correlated strongly with RNA yield. The study compared TCRB repertoires of sorted circulating CD4+ T cell subsets between recently diagnosed type 1 diabetes patients and matched healthy donors. Regulatory and stem cell-like memory subsets were isolated from only 8 patients and about eight healthy donors, whereas naive and central memory subsets came from all 30 or so donors.

A single peripheral blood draw of 95 to 150 mL on average was collected from each donor into heparinised tubes. Naive, central memory, regulatory and stem cell-like memory CD4+ T cells were sorted on a BD FACSAria II using a panel including CD45RO, CCR7, CD25, CD127, CD95 and CD27. Every sorted population had a purity above 98%. PBMCs were isolated immediately by Lymphoprep density gradient centrifugation and stained directly without culture. To minimize batch effects, samples were stained and sorted in pairs, one healthy donor with one patient per experiment. All of the isolated RNA was reverse transcribed with the High Capacity cDNA Reverse Transcription Kit, so expressed TCRB transcripts were sequenced. Naive, central memory and regulatory T cell samples underwent deep immunoSEQ sequencing, averaging about 3.57 million total reads per sample. After sorted cells were lysed in RLT buffer, RNA was extracted with DNase-treated RNeasy Micro or Mini kits, with the choice depending on cell number. Each cell subset was processed on its own to prevent cross-contamination, while patient and healthy donor samples were processed together. TCRB sequences were amplified from cDNA with the immunoSEQ multiplex PCR, producing 87-bp fragments spanning the CDR3 region. The amplicons were sequenced using the Illumina HiSeq platform. Concerning the study's data processing: Synthetic template baselines were used to correct PCR bias computationally, reads within Hamming distance 2 were collapsed, and singletons that could not be merged were discarded. Reads were aligned against IMGT to assign V, D and J genes, CDR3 length and insertions or deletions at six rearrangement sites. Within each subset, clonotype counts were normalized to sorted cell number, and only after that were true diversity and Gini coefficients computed with the tcR R package. The overlap coefficient, calculated on TCRB nucleotide sequences, was used to quantify repertoire sharing. As a proxy for the pre-selection repertoire, out-of-frame TCRB sequences from naive cells were analyzed. Entries here come from immuneACCESS through TCRdb and include only in-frame sequences with V and J called. Some clones fail to appear in such tables; in the studies checked, an unresolved V gene covers under half of the shortfall, and the cause of the remainder is unknown. From that table come the V and J calls and clone size; the DNA was used to work out D and trimming. The sample data list more than 550,000 clones, and around 15% of these were observed just once. The leading ten clones occupy less than 0.04% of the sample.

CDR3 length: 14 amino acids, cysteine to phenylalanine. CDR3 DNA is the only sequence kept; it has 42 bases, read in frame from the first base. After removal of 3 bases from V and 7 bases from J, the junction retains 8 bases not matched to a gene. The germline V gene supplies CDR1 ENHRY and CDR2 SYGVKD. This clone was seen a handful of times. What antigen it recognizes has not been identified. Base-call qualities are not available, and no considerably larger clone is one nucleotide away. Findings and caveats that apply to the study as a whole: The naive, central memory and regulatory TCRB repertoires appeared to resemble one another more closely among patients than among healthy donors. Because cDNA rather than genomic DNA was sequenced, highly expressing activated cells could have been over-represented, although no difference in activation and CD3 levels was found between groups. Because small numbers of individuals were included in the HLA sub-analyses, any influence of HLA type on TCRB rearrangement was left unresolved. At VDJ recombination sites, patients with type 1 diabetes made fewer insertions and deleted more nucleotides, a pattern implying thymic rearrangement abnormalities. Shorter templates might be favored by PCR, yet because patient and control samples were amplified and corrected together, any such skew would affect both groups equally. Type 1 diabetes patients showed a moderate but significant shortening of TCRB CDR3 length in all four CD4+ subsets.

The chain uses TRBV10-3 and TRBJ1-1; 7 nucleotides in the junction match TRBD1. The sequence was collected from a man between 18 and 29 years old with type 1 diabetes. Sequenced material: naive CD4+ T cells from blood. What this sample's cell subset or site label stands for: true naive CD4+ T cells. Here the CDR3 is given as CAISEDRAKREAFF. The nucleotide sequence is given as TGTGCCATCAGTGAAGACAGGGCCAAACGTGAAGCTTTCTTT.